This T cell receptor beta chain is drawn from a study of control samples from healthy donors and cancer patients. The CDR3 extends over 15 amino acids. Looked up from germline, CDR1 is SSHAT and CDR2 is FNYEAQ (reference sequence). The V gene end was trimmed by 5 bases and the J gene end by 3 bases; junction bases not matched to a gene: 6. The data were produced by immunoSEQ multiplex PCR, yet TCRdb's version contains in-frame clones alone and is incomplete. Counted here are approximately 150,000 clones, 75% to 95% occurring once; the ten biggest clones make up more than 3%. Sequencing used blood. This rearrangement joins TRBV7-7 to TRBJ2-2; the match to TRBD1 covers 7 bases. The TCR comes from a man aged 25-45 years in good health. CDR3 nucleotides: TGTGCCAGCAGCCCAGGGGGAGCGGACACCGGGGAGCTGTTTTTT. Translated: CASSPGGADTGELFF.